This paragraph reports one TCR beta chain. One end of the junction fails to match germline, which may point to a read error. TCRdb re-processed the PCR reads through MiXCR. The table shows about 21,000 clones, with 18% occurring only once. The data were taken from a study of metastatic and nonmetastatic thyroid tumors. Each patient went into thyroid surgery without having received any treatment. The sequencing sample was made of blood. The clonotype comes from a male donor with papillary thyroid cancer or a benign thyroid nodule (not recorded which). Some clones in this sample may be carry-over from other donors' samples.

The CDR3 bases are TGCAATGCTAGGCAGCACTCAGGGTCGGCCACTGAAGCTTTCTTT. Translated, it gives CNARQHSGSATEAFF. This chain links TRBV20-1 with TRBJ1-1, with TRBD1 as a possible D gene (5 bases). The CDR3 consists of 15 residues. The V gene's germline CDR1 is DFQATT and CDR2 SNEGSKA (reference sequence).